Shown below are 15 T cell receptor beta chains from a single sample sequenced in a study of blood T cell repertoires in COVID-19. Assay used: immunoSEQ multiplex PCR; TCRdb lists only in-frame clones, some missing. The sample contains under 65,000 clones, around 91% of which appear only once. The sequencing input was peripheral blood. Source of these receptors: a human donor in a cohort sampled during active COVID-19.

The genes are TRBV7-2 and TRBJ2-7; 9 bases agree with TRBD1. The J segment lost 6 bases and the V segment lost 5 bases, leaving 11 bases of the junction unmatched. CDR1 and CDR2 (germline): SGHTA, FQGNSA. The CDR3 has 15 amino acids. The CDR3 region is CASSSTSGTGFEQYF. The CDR3 DNA is TGTGCCAGCAGCAGTACATCCGGGACAGGGTTCGAGCAGTACTTC.

V usage is TRBV7-9 and J usage is TRBJ2-3; D possibly corresponds to TRBD1 (6 bases). Trimming shortened V by 3 bases and J by 6 bases, and 16 bases separated the two germline ends. Per the germline V gene, CDR1 is SEHNR and CDR2 is FQNEAQ (reference sequence). The CDR3 covers 15 residues. The CDR3 sequence: CASSFWGPGSDTQYF. In DNA form, the CDR3 reads TGTGCCAGCAGCTTCTGGGGGCCCGGGTCGGATACGCAGTATTTT.

J is TRBJ2-3 and V is TRBV18; D may be TRBD1 (6 bases). CDR3 length: 13 amino acids. Per germline, CDR1 KGHSH and CDR2 LQKENI. Trimming took 3 bases from V and 10 from J, leaving 14 bases between them. The CDR3 bases are TGTGCCAGCTCACCCGGACAGACCCACCCGCAGTATTTT. Translated, it gives CASSPGQTHPQYF.

This chain uses TRBV5-1 with TRBJ2-5; 12 positions agree with TRBD2. In germline, CDR1 is SGHRS, CDR2 YFSETQ. After removal of 1 base from V and 5 bases from J, the junction contained 12 bases not matched to a gene. The CDR3 is 18 residues long. The CDR3 coding sequence is TGCGCCAGCAGCTTGACCCTTTTCCGACTAGCGGGAGATGAGACCCAGTACTTC. This encodes CASSLTLFRLAGDETQYF.

CDR3 coding DNA: TGTGCCAGTAGTATAGGCAGGGCTGTCCACGAGCAGTACTTC. This codes for CASSIGRAVHEQYF. The chain uses TRBV19 and TRBJ2-7; a possible D gene is TRBD1 (5 bases). CDR3 size: 14 residues. Germline loops: CDR1 LNHDA, CDR2 SQIVND (reference sequence). V was pared by 1 base and J by 5 bases, with 12 bases between.

The chain joins TRBV30 to TRBJ2-7; TRBD1 agrees at 9 bases. This CDR3 has 13 amino acids. Germline assignment: CDR1 GTSNPN and CDR2 SVGIG (reference sequence). The ends lost 8 bases at V and 0 bases at J; junction bases unmatched: 5. Here the CDR3 reads CAAGTGYSYEQYF. The CDR3, as DNA: TGTGCCGCCGGGACAGGGTACTCCTACGAGCAGTACTTC.

V is TRBV6-5 and J is TRBJ2-1; 8 bases align to TRBD1. V shed 6 bases, J shed 4 bases, and the junction held 8 bases outside the gene matches. CDR1 is MNHEY, CDR2 SVGAGI, per germline. The CDR3 consists of 15 residues. Here the CDR3 DNA reads TGTGCCAGCAGGGCGGGACAGGCAACTTACAATGAGCAGTTCTTC. It codes for CASRAGQATYNEQFF.

This chain uses TRBV11-1 with TRBJ1-6; a possible D gene is TRBD1 (5 bases). The CDR3 length is 13 residues. Germline values: CDR1 SGHAT, CDR2 FQDESV (reference sequence). V gave up 8 bases and J gave up 4 bases, with 9 bases separating them. CDR3 in DNA: TGTGCCAGCGCGAGACAGTATAATTCACCCCTCCACTTT. Translated, it gives CASARQYNSPLHF.

The gene calls are TRBV7-8 and TRBJ2-7; 14 bases fit TRBD2. Germline V gene data show CDR1 as SGHVS and CDR2 as FQNEAQ. The CDR3 is made up of 17 amino acids. The V segment lost 3 bases and the J segment 2 bases; nucleotides outside the gene matches: 6. Here the CDR3 DNA reads TGTGCCAGCAGCTTCGGGACTAGCGGGAGTTCGGCCTACGAGCAGTACTTC. Translated, it gives CASSFGTSGSSAYEQYF.

This chain connects TRBV5-4 to TRBJ2-7, with 12 bases fitting TRBD1. This CDR3 has 15 amino acids. The junction had 2 bases not matched to a gene; V was cut back by 3 bases and J by 1 base. Germline CDR1 is SGHNT and CDR2 is YYREEE (reference sequence). The CDR3 DNA is TGTGCCAGCAGCTCGGGACAGGGGGCTTCCTACGAGCAGTACTTC. Amino acid sequence: CASSSGQGASYEQYF.

The chain couples TRBV6-2 or TRBV6-3 to TRBJ2-1, with no clear D. From germline, CDR1 is MNHEY and CDR2 SVGEGT. The CDR3 is made up of 15 amino acids. V was clipped by 0 bases and J by 7 bases, with 13 bases between them. CDR3 DNA sequence: TGTGCCAGCAGTTACTCGACCGTAGCTCTTAATGAGCAGTTCTTC. Residues: CASSYSTVALNEQFF.

This chain uses TRBV4-1 with TRBJ2-5; D may be TRBD1 (5 bases). The CDR3 covers 15 residues. The V gene lost 7 bases and the J gene lost 0 bases, with 15 bases spanning the gap. Germline CDR1 is MGHRA and CDR2 is YSYEKL. The CDR3 DNA reads as TGCGCCAGCACCAAAGGGGTCGAGTACCAAGAGACCCAGTACTTC. Translation: CASTKGVEYQETQYF.

The V call is TRBV11-3, the J call TRBJ2-2; D unresolved. Trimming pared 1 base from V and 3 bases from J, leaving 9 bases between. This CDR3 region has 15 residues. The germline V gene encodes CDR1 SGHNT and CDR2 YENEEA. The CDR3 DNA sequence: TGTGCCAGCAGCTTAGGCGTAGGAGACACCGGGGAGCTGTTTTTT. Encoded protein: CASSLGVGDTGELFF.

V is TRBV11-2 and J is TRBJ2-7; the D is unclear. The CDR3 runs 14 residues. Germline CDR1 and CDR2: SGHAT and FQNNGV. Trimming removed 2 bases from V and 0 bases from J, with 8 bases in between. The CDR3 region is CASSLQASSYEQYF. CDR3 nucleotides: TGTGCCAGCAGCTTACAGGCGAGCTCCTACGAGCAGTACTTC.

This chain connects TRBV24-1 to TRBJ1-2; 7 bases are shared with TRBD1. CDR3 size: 13 residues. The V gene end was trimmed by 2 bases and the J gene end by 5 bases; junction bases not matched to a gene: 1. Germline V CDR1 and CDR2: KGHDR, SFDVKD. The CDR3 DNA reads TGTGCCACCAGTGATTACAGGGGATATGGCTACACCTTC. Protein: CATSDYRGYGYTF.